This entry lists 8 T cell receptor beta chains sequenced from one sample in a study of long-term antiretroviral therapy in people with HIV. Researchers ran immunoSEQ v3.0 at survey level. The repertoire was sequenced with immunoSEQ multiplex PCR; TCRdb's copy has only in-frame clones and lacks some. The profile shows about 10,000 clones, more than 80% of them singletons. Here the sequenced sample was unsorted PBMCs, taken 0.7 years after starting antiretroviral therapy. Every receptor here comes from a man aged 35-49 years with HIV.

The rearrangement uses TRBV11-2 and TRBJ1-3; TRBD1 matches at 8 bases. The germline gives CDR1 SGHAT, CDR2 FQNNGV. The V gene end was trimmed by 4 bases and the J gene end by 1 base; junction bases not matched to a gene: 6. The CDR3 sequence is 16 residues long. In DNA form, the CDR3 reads TGTGCCAGCAGCTCCACCGGGACAGGATCTGGAAACACCATATATTTT. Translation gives CASSSTGTGSGNTIYF.

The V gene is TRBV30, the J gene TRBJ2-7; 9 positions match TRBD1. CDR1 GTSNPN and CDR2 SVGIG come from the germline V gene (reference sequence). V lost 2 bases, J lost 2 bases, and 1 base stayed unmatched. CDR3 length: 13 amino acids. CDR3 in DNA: TGTGCCTGGAGTCGACAGGGGGCCTACGAGCAGTACTTC. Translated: CAWSRQGAYEQYF.

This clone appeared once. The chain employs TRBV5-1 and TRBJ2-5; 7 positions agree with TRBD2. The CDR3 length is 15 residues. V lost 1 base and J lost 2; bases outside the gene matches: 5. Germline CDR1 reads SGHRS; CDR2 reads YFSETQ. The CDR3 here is CASSLLGGGQETQYF. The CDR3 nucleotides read TGCGCCAGCAGCTTGCTGGGGGGAGGGCAAGAGACCCAGTACTTC.

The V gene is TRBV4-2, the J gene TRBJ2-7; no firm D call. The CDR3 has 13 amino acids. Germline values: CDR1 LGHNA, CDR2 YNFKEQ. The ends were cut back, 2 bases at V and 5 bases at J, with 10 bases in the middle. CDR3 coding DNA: TGTGCCAGCAGCCAACCCCCCGCTAACGAGCAGTACTTC. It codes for CASSQPPANEQYF.

Here the CDR3 reads CASSVGGTGLSYEQYF. Here the CDR3 DNA reads TGTGCCAGCAGCGTAGGGGGGACAGGGCTATCCTACGAGCAGTACTTC. The chain has TRBV9 and TRBJ2-7; 9 bases are shared with TRBD1. CDR1 SGDLS and CDR2 YYNGEE come from the germline V gene. This CDR3 has 16 amino acids. V was clipped by 0 bases and J by 1 base; unmatched bases: 5.

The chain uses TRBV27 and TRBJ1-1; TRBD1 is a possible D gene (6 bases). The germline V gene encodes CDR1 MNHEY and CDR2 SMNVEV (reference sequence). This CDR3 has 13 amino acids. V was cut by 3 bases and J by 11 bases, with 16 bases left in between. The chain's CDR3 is CASSLLGGGWAFF. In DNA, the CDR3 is TGTGCCAGCAGTTTGCTGGGGGGGGGCTGGGCTTTCTTT.

This CDR3 reads CASSPGRGAYEQYF. The CDR3, as DNA: TGTGCCAGCTCACCAGGGCGAGGTGCCTACGAGCAGTACTTC. The V and J genes are TRBV18 and TRBJ2-7; D gene unclear. This CDR3 spans 14 amino acids. Germline CDR1 is KGHSH and CDR2 is LQKENI. Trimming shortened V by 2 bases and J by 2 bases, and 10 bases separated the two germline ends.

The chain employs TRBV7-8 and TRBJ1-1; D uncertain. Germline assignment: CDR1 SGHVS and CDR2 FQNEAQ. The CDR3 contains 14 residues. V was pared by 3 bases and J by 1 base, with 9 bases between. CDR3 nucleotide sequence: TGTGCCAGCAGCTTCCGGACCAAGAACACTGAAGCTTTCTTT. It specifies CASSFRTKNTEAFF.